This is a list of T cell receptor beta chains from one sample in a study of shared clonotypes between healthy human individuals. The repertoire was sequenced with immunoSEQ multiplex PCR; TCRdb's copy has only in-frame clones and lacks some. The profile covers around 2,000,000 clones, with roughly 94% appearing a single time and roughly 0.13% taken by the ten largest. Source material: naive CD4+ T cells sorted from blood. All receptors derive from a man between 18 and 29 years old in good health. Each CDR3 is given without its conserved first and last residue. D genes are given only for firm matches.

J,D,length,V,CDR3
TRBJ2-7,-,11,TRBV13,ASSLGQGYEQY
TRBJ1-3,-,14,TRBV5-1,ASSASDPHSGNTIY
TRBJ2-2,-,14,TRBV6-1,ASSEISGDITGELF
TRBJ2-7,-,13,TRBV10-2,ASSVGGGAYYEQY
TRBJ1-2,-,9,TRBV20-1,SATGNDGYT
TRBJ2-2,-,13,TRBV9,ASSPQGGVTGELF
TRBJ1-1,-,10,TRBV5-1,ASSSQGAEAF
TRBJ1-2,TRBD1,14,TRBV7-9,ASSTGTGGASYGYT
TRBJ2-7,-,12,TRBV9,ASSVGPGEYEQY
TRBJ1-2,-,11,TRBV10-1,ASSEWRAYGYT
TRBJ2-1,TRBD1,13,TRBV10-1,ASSDQGASYNEQF
TRBJ2-3,TRBD2,17,TRBV11-2,ASSSLRLAGALSTDTQY
TRBJ1-2,-,10,TRBV10-3,AISESMGGYT
TRBJ2-7,TRBD1,10,TRBV5-6,ASCQGAYEQY
TRBJ2-2,-,11,TRBV4-3,ASSREGTGELF
TRBJ2-3,TRBD2,16,TRBV5-4,ASKVWLAGGLLTDTQY
TRBJ2-5,-,9,TRBV5-6,ASSFEETQY
TRBJ2-7,-,11,TRBV6-5,ASSLDRSYEQY
TRBJ1-6,-,13,TRBV4-1,ASSLTGGYNSPLH
TRBJ1-6,-,13,TRBV10-1,ASSEPNRVGSPLH
TRBJ2-7,TRBD1,10,TRBV5-4,ASSSTGIEQY
TRBJ1-2,TRBD1,12,TRBV7-9,ASSSGQGAYGYT
TRBJ1-1,-,12,TRBV6-6,ASSYSAKNTEAF
TRBJ2-7,-,12,TRBV5-1,ASSFWGSSYEQY
TRBJ2-7,-,11,TRBV2,ASKTTLLDEQY
TRBJ2-3,TRBD2,15,TRBV30,AWSVRRTSGATDTQY
TRBJ2-5,-,12,TRBV5-4,ASSVTGSQETQY
TRBJ1-1,TRBD1,13,TRBV5-1,ASNKEGAWNTEAF
TRBJ2-2,-,13,TRBV9,ASSPGEGRTGELF
TRBJ2-7,TRBD2,14,TRBV6-5,ASSWGLADLGGEQY
TRBJ2-7,-,14,TRBV5-6,ASSLAGTTGSYEQY
TRBJ2-2,TRBD1,14,TRBV6-6,ASSYPGTDNTGELF
TRBJ2-5,TRBD2,14,TRBV5-1,ASSLATSGGGETQY
TRBJ1-4,-,13,TRBV2,ASRRLGATNEKLF
TRBJ1-2,TRBD1,12,TRBV10-2,ASSESRQGNGYT
TRBJ2-6,-,15,TRBV9,ASSTSSGAIGANVLT
TRBJ1-6,-,14,TRBV6-6,ASSYSRSSYNSPLH
TRBJ2-7,-,11,TRBV15,ATSRDPGYEQY
TRBJ1-4,-,11,TRBV10-3,AISGQGNEKLF
TRBJ2-7,TRBD2,12,TRBV18,ASSPPGGSDEQY
TRBJ2-7,-,11,TRBV11-2,ASSLPGPYEQY
TRBJ1-5,-,9,TRBV30,AWGDNQPQH
TRBJ2-7,-,13,TRBV4-1,ASSQDSGPAYEQY
TRBJ1-2,-,12,TRBV30,AWREETTNYGYT
TRBJ1-1,-,11,TRBV7-2,ASSSRQVMDAF
TRBJ2-3,TRBD2,13,TRBV7-2,ASSLVLAGTDTQY
TRBJ2-1,-,14,TRBV25-1,ASSEAGANSYNEQF
TRBJ2-7,TRBD2,14,TRBV18,ASSITSGRPTYEQY
TRBJ2-7,TRBD2,13,TRBV9,ASSVGGGGPYEQY
TRBJ2-3,TRBD1,11,TRBV6-5,ASSPPGQDTQY
TRBJ2-7,TRBD1,12,TRBV18,ASSSTGISYEQY
TRBJ1-6,-,14,TRBV7-2,ASSPRDRWSGSPLH